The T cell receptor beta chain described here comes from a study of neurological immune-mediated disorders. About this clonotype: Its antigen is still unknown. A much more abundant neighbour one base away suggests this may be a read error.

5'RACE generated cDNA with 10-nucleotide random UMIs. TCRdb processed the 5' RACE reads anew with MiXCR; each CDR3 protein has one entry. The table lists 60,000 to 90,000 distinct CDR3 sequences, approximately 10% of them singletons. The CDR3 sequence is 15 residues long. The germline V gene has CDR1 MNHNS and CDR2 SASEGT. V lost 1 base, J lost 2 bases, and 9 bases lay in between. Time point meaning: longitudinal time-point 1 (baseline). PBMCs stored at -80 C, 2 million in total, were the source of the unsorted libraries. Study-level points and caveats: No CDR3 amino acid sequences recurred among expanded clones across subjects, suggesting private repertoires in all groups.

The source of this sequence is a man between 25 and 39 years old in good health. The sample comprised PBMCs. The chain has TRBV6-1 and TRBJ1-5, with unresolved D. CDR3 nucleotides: TGTGCCAGCAGTGAAGGGAGCATATGCAATCAGCCCCAGCATTTT. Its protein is CASSEGSICNQPQHF.